The 2 T cell receptor beta chains below were found in one sample sequenced in a study of T cells expressing NK-cell markers. TCRdb reprocessed the 5' RACE reads, keeping one entry per CDR3 protein, no DNA. The table lists 350,000 to 450,000 distinct CDR3 sequences. Sequenced input: blood T cells: a sorted CD56 or NKG2C T cell subset, CD4+ or CD8+ T cells, or bulk PBMC T cells (not recorded which). These TCRs come from a man aged 18-75 years in good health.

The CDR3 is CASSRGQGYVTYTQYF. This chain joins TRBV5-1 and TRBJ2-3; as DNA is missing, the TRBD1 call by TCRdb cannot be tested. This CDR3 region has 16 residues. Germline V gives CDR1 SGHRS, CDR2 YFSETQ. The complete variable domain, with remaining parts taken from reference TRBV5-1 and TRBJ2-3, reads KAGVTQTPRYLIKTRGQQVTLSCSPISGHRSVSWYQQTPGQGLQFLFEYFSETQRNKGNFPGRFSGRQFSNSRSEMNVSTLELGDSALYLCASSRGQGYVTYTQYFGPGTRLTVL.

The chain links TRBV29-1 to TRBJ2-7; no DNA is available, so the TRBD2 call from TCRdb remains unchecked. There are 13 residues in the CDR3. Germline CDR1 and CDR2: SQVTM and ANQGSEA. CDR3 amino acids: CSVGAGGHYEQYF.